Shown below are 15 T cell receptor beta chains from a single sample sequenced in a study of cytomegalovirus exposure and HLA in healthy donors. The primer mix had 60 Vbeta and 13 Jbeta primers. The protocol was immunoSEQ multiplex PCR, while the TCRdb copy is restricted to in-frame clones and leaves out a portion. This table lists about 170,000 clones. The material sequenced was PBMCs. The receptors were sampled from an older woman in good health and CMV-seronegative.

This rearrangement joins TRBV6-1 to TRBJ1-2, with D maybe TRBD1 (6 bases). The CDR3 is made up of 13 amino acids. In germline, CDR1 is MNHNS, CDR2 SASEGT. Trimming left V 6 bases short and J 7 bases short, with 15 bases between. As DNA, the CDR3 is TGTGCCAGCAGAGGACAGAGCAACCCTGGCTACACCTTC. This encodes CASRGQSNPGYTF.

This chain uses TRBV18 with TRBJ1-1; D not resolved. The germline V gene has CDR1 KGHSH and CDR2 LQKENI. V lost 2 bases to trimming and J lost 3 bases, with 10 bases between them. The CDR3 has 14 residues. The CDR3 reads CASSPVGWDTEAFF. As DNA, the CDR3 is TGTGCCAGCTCACCAGTCGGGTGGGACACTGAAGCTTTCTTT. The full variable domain, completed using reference TRBV18 and TRBJ1-1, is NAGVMQNPRHLVRRRGQEARLRCSPMKGHSHVYWYRQLPEEGLKFMVYLQKENIIDESGMPKERFSAEFPKEGPSILRIQQVVRGDSAAYFCASSPVGWDTEAFFGQGTRLTVV.

The chain links TRBV6-5 to TRBJ2-7; 7 nucleotides align to TRBD1. The CDR3 is 16 amino acids. Losses at the gene ends were 0 bases for V and 1 base for J; bases not matched to a gene: 6. Germline values: CDR1 MNHEY, CDR2 SVGAGI. The chain's CDR3 is CASSYSPGTESYEQYF. For the CDR3, the DNA is TGTGCCAGCAGTTACTCGCCCGGGACAGAGTCCTACGAGCAGTACTTC.

The rearrangement uses TRBV5-8 and TRBJ1-5; tentatively, D is TRBD1 (6 bases). V dropped 3 bases and J dropped 4 bases, with 14 bases sitting between them. The CDR3 loop spans 15 amino acids. Germline loops: CDR1 SGHTS, CDR2 YDEGEE. The CDR3 nucleotides read TGTGCCAGCAGCTCCCAGGGGAGATGGAATCAGCCCCAGCATTTT. Protein: CASSSQGRWNQPQHF.

The J gene is TRBJ1-1, the V gene TRBV30, with 7 bases aligning to TRBD1. J was trimmed by 1 base and V by 4 bases; bases with no gene match: 3. The CDR3 runs to 13 residues. CDR1 GTSNPN and CDR2 SVGIG come from the germline V gene (reference sequence). The DNA for the CDR3 is TGTGCCTGGATGACAGGGAGGAACACTGAAGCTTTCTTT. It is translated as CAWMTGRNTEAFF.

The chain couples TRBV7-9 to TRBJ2-7, with D unclear. The V gene's germline CDR1 is SEHNR and CDR2 FQNEAQ (reference sequence). With 4 bases removed from V and 2 bases from J, the gap between germline ends came to 12 bases. The CDR3 has 14 amino acids. CDR3 amino acids: CASSSDVRPYEQYF. The CDR3 DNA reads as TGTGCCAGCAGCTCAGATGTCAGGCCCTACGAGCAGTACTTC.

The rearrangement links TRBV2 to TRBJ1-1; TRBD1 matches 9 bases. The germline V gene encodes CDR1 SNHLY and CDR2 FYNNEI. The CDR3 consists of 14 residues. J was trimmed by 4 bases and V by 6 bases; bases with no gene match: 6. CDR3 in amino acids: CASSFQQGATEAFF. The CDR3, as DNA: TGTGCCAGCAGCTTTCAACAGGGGGCCACTGAAGCTTTCTTT.

CDR3 loop: CSVDPNGETQYF. CDR3 nucleotide sequence: TGCAGCGTTGATCCCAATGGCGAGACCCAGTACTTC. V gene TRBV29-1 combines with J gene TRBJ2-5; no definite D call. The V gene's germline CDR1 is SQVTM and CDR2 ANQGSEA. There are 12 residues in the CDR3. With 3 bases removed from V and 5 bases from J, the gap between germline ends came to 10 bases.

The V and J genes are TRBV6-5 and TRBJ1-2, with 7 positions matching TRBD1. J gave up 7 bases and V 0 bases, and 8 bases lay outside the gene matches. The CDR3 contains 15 residues. The V gene's germline CDR1 is MNHEY and CDR2 SVGAGI. CDR3 region: CASSYSRSRGPGYTF. In DNA form, the CDR3 reads TGTGCCAGCAGTTACTCGAGGAGTAGGGGGCCTGGCTACACCTTC.

The rearrangement joins TRBV7-2 to TRBJ1-6; D perhaps matches TRBD1 (6 bases). This CDR3 has 15 residues. Germline V gene lookup returns CDR1 SGHTA and CDR2 FQGNSA. V lost 5 bases and J lost 4, with 12 bases in between. This chain's CDR3 is CASSQSQGYNSPLHF. In DNA form, the CDR3 reads TGTGCCAGCAGCCAATCACAGGGTTATAATTCACCCCTCCACTTT.

The chain joins TRBV5-1 to TRBJ2-2; no firm D call. Germline CDR1 reads SGHRS; CDR2 reads YFSETQ. The CDR3 has 13 residues. V lost 1 base and J lost 4, with 5 bases in between. This CDR3 reads CASSLQSTGELFF. The DNA for the CDR3 is TGCGCCAGCAGCTTGCAATCCACCGGGGAGCTGTTTTTT.

The CDR3 DNA is TGTGCCAGCAGCTCGCAGAGGACCGGGGAGCTGTTTTTT. Its translation is CASSSQRTGELFF. This sequence joins TRBV11-3 and TRBJ2-2; D unclear. CDR3 length: 13 amino acids. The germline V and J ends were trimmed by 4 bases and 5 bases, with 8 bases remaining between them. CDR1 and CDR2 from the germline V gene are SGHNT and YENEEA.

The rearrangement joins TRBV7-8 to TRBJ2-3; D uncertain. Germline V gene lookup returns CDR1 SGHVS and CDR2 FQNEAQ. Deletions cut 0 bases from V and 0 bases from J, with 7 bases between. The CDR3 covers 15 residues. The DNA of the CDR3 is TGTGCCAGCAGCTTAGCGCTACAGAGCACAGATACGCAGTATTTT. Its translation is CASSLALQSTDTQYF.

The chain combines TRBV5-1 with TRBJ2-7; TRBD1 is a possible D gene (6 bases). With 0 bases removed from V and 4 bases from J, the gap between germline ends came to 8 bases. Germline CDR1 SGHRS, CDR2 YFSETQ. CDR3 length equals 13 residues. The CDR3 here is CASSLEGGYEQYF. The CDR3 region has the DNA TGCGCCAGCAGCTTGGAAGGGGGTTACGAGCAGTACTTC.

The gene calls are TRBV19 and TRBJ2-1; 14 positions agree with TRBD2. From germline, CDR1 is LNHDA and CDR2 SQIVND (reference sequence). V lost 3 bases, J lost 4 bases, and 2 bases stayed unmatched. This CDR3 has 16 amino acids. CDR3 protein: CASSIRLAGGYNEQFF. For the CDR3, the DNA is TGTGCCAGTAGTATTAGACTAGCGGGAGGGTACAATGAGCAGTTCTTC.